The next 28 T cell receptor beta chains were all read from a single sample in a study of OX40 agonist ivuxolimab in advanced cancers. Sequenced by immunoSEQ multiplex PCR; TCRdb stores in-frame clones only, minus some. The data contain 60,000 to 70,000 clones, 75% to 90% of them singletons. Sample: CD4+ or CD8+ T cells sorted from blood, taken in a trial of the OX40 agonist ivuxolimab. The receptors shown here come from an adult with an advanced solid tumor such as melanoma, head and neck, liver or kidney cancer.

Only one count was recorded for this clone. V gene TRBV9 combines with J gene TRBJ1-6; D not certain. V lost 4 bases and J lost 11, with 22 bases in between. The CDR3 spans 16 residues. CDR1 and CDR2 from the germline V gene are SGDLS and YYNGEE. This CDR3 reads CASSSRTSAVAAPLHF. Written as DNA, the CDR3 is TGTGCCAGCAGCTCTCGAACGTCGGCAGTGGCGGCACCCCTCCACTTT. The full variable domain, with the rest looked up from reference TRBV9 and TRBJ1-6, is DSGVTQTPKHLITATGQRVTLRCSPRSGDLSVYWYQQSLDQGLQFLIQYYNGEERAKGNILERFSAQQFPDLHSELNLSSLELGDSALYFCASSSRTSAVAAPLHFGNGTRLTVT.

This clone was seen more than once but under ten times. The chain uses TRBV19 and TRBJ1-5; no firm D call. Trimming left V 7 bases short and J 4 bases short, with 14 bases between. CDR3 length: 14 amino acids. Germline V gene data show CDR1 as LNHDA and CDR2 as SQIVND (reference sequence). The chain's CDR3 is CASTGGLWNQPQHF. The DNA of the CDR3 is TGTGCCAGTACGGGAGGTTTGTGGAATCAGCCCCAGCATTTT. Drawing the rest from reference TRBV19 and TRBJ1-5, the complete variable domain is DGGITQSPKYLFRKEGQNVTLSCEQNLNHDAMYWYRQDPGQGLRLIYYSQIVNDFQKGDIAEGYSVSREKKESFPLTVTSAQKNPTAFYLCASTGGLWNQPQHFGDGTRLSIL.

The chain links TRBV25-1 to TRBJ2-1, with 7 bases identical to TRBD2. With V trimmed by 2 bases and J by 8 bases, 6 bases remained unmatched. The CDR3 covers 14 residues. Germline loops: CDR1 MGHDK, CDR2 SYGVNS. This CDR3 is CASSELAAFDEQFF. CDR3 DNA sequence: TGTGCCAGCAGTGAACTAGCGGCCTTTGATGAGCAGTTCTTC. Full variable domain (rest looked up from reference TRBV25-1 and TRBJ2-1): EADIYQTPRYLVIGTGKKITLECSQTMGHDKMYWYQQDPGMELHLIHYSYGVNSTEKGDLSSESTVSRIRTEHFPLTLESARPSHTSQYLCASSELAAFDEQFFGPGTRLTVL.

This chain joins TRBV5-5 and TRBJ1-1; tentative D call: TRBD1 (6 bases). Germline values: CDR1 SGHKS, CDR2 YYEKEE (reference sequence). CDR3 size: 15 residues. V was pared by 4 bases and J by 1 base, with 14 bases between. The CDR3 here is CASSPTGIGNTEAFF. CDR3 sequence (DNA): TGTGCCAGCAGCCCCACAGGGATAGGGAACACTGAAGCTTTCTTT.

The chain uses TRBV5-1 and TRBJ2-7, with 7 bases fitting TRBD1. Germline V lookup: CDR1 SGHRS, CDR2 YFSETQ. V shed 4 bases, J shed 3 bases, and the junction held 10 bases outside the gene matches. The CDR3 consists of 15 residues. The DNA of the CDR3 is TGCGCCAGCAGCCCGACCGGGACAGAGGGCTACGAGCAGTACTTC. Translated: CASSPTGTEGYEQYF.

V and J are TRBV5-1 and TRBJ1-4, with 7 bases identical to TRBD1. This CDR3 is built from 18 residues. Germline V gives CDR1 SGHRS, CDR2 YFSETQ. The ends lost 2 bases at V and 0 bases at J; junction bases unmatched: 10. CDR3 protein: CASSLGIGTAATNEKLFF. The CDR3 coding sequence is TGCGCCAGCAGCTTAGGGATCGGGACAGCCGCAACTAATGAAAAACTGTTTTTT.

The rearrangement joins TRBV11-2 to TRBJ2-3, with D unclear. V lost 2 bases, J lost 4 bases, and 19 bases lay in between. The CDR3 runs 17 residues. The germline V gene encodes CDR1 SGHAT and CDR2 FQNNGV. In DNA, the CDR3 is TGTGCCAGCAGCTTAATGGGTGGCAGTAGGGCAGCAGATACGCAGTATTTT. Protein sequence: CASSLMGGSRAADTQYF.

The chain carries TRBV9 and TRBJ2-1; 12 positions agree with TRBD2. The germline gives CDR1 SGDLS, CDR2 YYNGEE. The CDR3 length is 16 residues. After removal of 6 bases from V and 0 bases from J, the junction contained 4 bases not matched to a gene. The CDR3 reads CASTVTSGSSYNEQFF. CDR3 DNA sequence: TGTGCCAGCACCGTGACTAGCGGGAGCTCCTACAATGAGCAGTTCTTC. Filled out from reference TRBV9 and TRBJ2-1, the complete variable domain reads DSGVTQTPKHLITATGQRVTLRCSPRSGDLSVYWYQQSLDQGLQFLIQYYNGEERAKGNILERFSAQQFPDLHSELNLSSLELGDSALYFCASTVTSGSSYNEQFFGPGTRLTVL.

This chain joins TRBV27 and TRBJ2-1; D unclear. This CDR3 has 13 amino acids. The germline V gene has CDR1 MNHEY and CDR2 SMNVEV (reference sequence). Deletions cut 1 base from V and 2 bases from J, with 3 bases between. Here the CDR3 reads CASSLFPYNEQFF. As DNA, the CDR3 is TGTGCCAGCAGTTTATTCCCCTACAATGAGCAGTTCTTC.

The chain couples TRBV5-1 to TRBJ2-7, with 9 bases fitting TRBD1. V lost 3 bases, J lost 1 base, and 8 bases stayed unmatched. Germline V gene sequence: CDR1 SGHRS, CDR2 YFSETQ. The CDR3 spans 16 residues. The DNA for the CDR3 is TGCGCCAGCAGCTCAGGACAGGGGCTAGGATCCTACGAGCAGTACTTC. Protein: CASSSGQGLGSYEQYF.

The CDR3 here is CASSSPQRRSGEQYF. CDR3 DNA: TGTGCCAGCAGCTCCCCTCAGAGACGGAGCGGCGAGCAGTACTTC. The rearrangement joins TRBV28 to TRBJ2-7; D perhaps matches TRBD2 (5 bases). The CDR3 runs 15 residues. Germline V gene data show CDR1 as MDHEN and CDR2 as SYDVKM. V lost 6 bases and J 6 bases, leaving 21 bases between the germline ends.

V is TRBV6-5 and J is TRBJ1-5, with D uncertain. V was shortened by 5 bases and J by 0 bases, with 11 bases between the two germline ends. Germline CDR1 MNHEY, CDR2 SVGAGI. The CDR3 extends over 15 amino acids. The CDR3 DNA is TGTGCCAGCAGTAAAGGACGCTATAGCAATCAGCCCCAGCATTTT. Its translation: CASSKGRYSNQPQHF.

The J gene is TRBJ2-1, the V gene TRBV18; TRBD2 aligns across 9 bases. CDR3 length: 14 amino acids. From germline, CDR1 is KGHSH and CDR2 LQKENI. V gave up 4 bases and J gave up 4 bases; unmatched junction bases: 2. CDR3 loop: CASSQRGAYNEQFF. Written as DNA, the CDR3 is TGTGCCAGCTCACAGCGGGGGGCTTACAATGAGCAGTTCTTC.

The CDR3 DNA follows: TGCAGTGCGCAATCTTACGGGCCCCAGCATTTT. The encoded protein is CSAQSYGPQHF. This chain uses TRBV20-1 with TRBJ1-5, with D unresolved. This CDR3 comprises 11 residues. V was clipped by 6 bases and J by 9 bases, with 12 bases between them. Germline lookup yields CDR1 DFQATT and CDR2 SNEGSKA (reference sequence).

The chain couples TRBV5-4 to TRBJ2-7; no definite D call. V gave up 5 bases and J gave up 0 bases, with 15 bases separating them. Germline loops: CDR1 SGHNT, CDR2 YYREEE (reference sequence). This CDR3 spans 15 amino acids. CDR3 region: CASSRSGYSSYEQYF. The CDR3 coding sequence is TGTGCCAGCAGTCGCTCGGGCTATAGCTCCTACGAGCAGTACTTC.

The chain couples TRBV11-2 to TRBJ1-1; possible D gene TRBD1, 5 bases. The CDR3 is 16 residues long. V was shortened by 3 bases and J by 0 bases, with 14 bases between the two germline ends. Germline-derived CDR1 and CDR2 are SGHAT and FQNNGV. The CDR3 is CASSLALQEMNTEAFF. DNA of the CDR3: TGTGCCAGCAGCTTGGCCTTACAGGAGATGAACACTGAAGCTTTCTTT. The entire variable domain, with the rest obtained from reference TRBV11-2 and TRBJ1-1, is as follows: EAGVAQSPRYKIIEKRQSVAFWCNPISGHATLYWYQQILGQGPKLLIQFQNNGVVDDSQLPKDRFSAERLKGVDSTLKIQPAKLEDSAVYLCASSLALQEMNTEAFFGQGTRLTVV.

The J gene is TRBJ2-7, the V gene TRBV19, with 10 bases that match TRBD1. This CDR3 comprises 15 residues. V dropped 4 bases and J dropped 6; count of bases not matched to a gene: 9. Germline CDR1 and CDR2: LNHDA and SQIVND (reference sequence). As DNA, the CDR3 is TGTGCCAGTAGTAAAAGACAGGGGGCCTATTTCGAGCAGTACTTC. Translation gives CASSKRQGAYFEQYF.

The chain links TRBV4-3 to TRBJ1-2; 8 bases agree with TRBD1. The CDR3 has 16 residues. Trimming cost V 1 base and J 0 bases; bases outside gene matches: 4. The germline CDR1 and CDR2 sequences are LGHNA and YSLEER. Written as DNA, the CDR3 is TGCGCCAGCAGCCAAGGAGGGACAGGTGCTAACTATGGCTACACCTTC. Translating it yields CASSQGGTGANYGYTF.

This sequence joins TRBV10-1 and TRBJ1-1, with D tentatively TRBD1 (6 bases). Trimming removed 6 bases from V and 4 bases from J, with 12 bases in between. CDR3 length equals 13 residues. The germline gives CDR1 WNHNN, CDR2 SYGVQD (reference sequence). The CDR3 protein is CASRVGGGTEAFF. The CDR3 DNA follows: TGCGCCAGCAGGGTTGGGGGCGGCACTGAAGCTTTCTTT.

V usage is TRBV19 and J usage is TRBJ2-2; D possibly corresponds to TRBD1 (6 bases). Looked up from germline, CDR1 is LNHDA and CDR2 is SQIVND (reference sequence). The CDR3 totals 17 residues. V dropped 5 bases and J dropped 1 base, with 17 bases sitting between them. CDR3 residues: CASSWSWGQKNTGELFF. CDR3 nucleotide sequence: TGTGCCAGTAGTTGGAGTTGGGGGCAGAAGAACACCGGGGAGCTGTTTTTT.

This clone was counted a single time. The chain combines TRBV7-2 with TRBJ2-7, with 11 bases lining up with TRBD1. Germline V lookup: CDR1 SGHTA, CDR2 FQGNSA. The CDR3 length is 15 residues. Trimming removed 3 bases from V and 3 bases from J; junction bases left unmatched: 4. In nucleotides, the CDR3 is TGTGCCAGCAGCTTCTCCGGGACAGGGGGCTACGAGCAGTACTTC. It translates to CASSFSGTGGYEQYF.

The gene calls are TRBV19 and TRBJ1-1; 7 nucleotides match TRBD1. Germline-derived CDR1 and CDR2 are LNHDA and SQIVND (reference sequence). V shed 9 bases and J 6 bases; nucleotides not matched to a gene: 16. The CDR3 is 15 residues long. The CDR3 reads CASNAASQGVSEAFF. CDR3 nucleotides: TGTGCCAGCAATGCCGCCTCCCAGGGGGTTTCTGAAGCTTTCTTT.

The V and J genes are TRBV6-5 and TRBJ2-1; no clear D gene. Trimming cost V 6 bases and J 8 bases, with 8 bases left between them. Germline V lookup: CDR1 MNHEY, CDR2 SVGAGI. The CDR3 consists of 11 residues. For the CDR3, the DNA is TGTGCCAGCAGACGGTACCATGAGCAGTTCTTC. The encoded protein is CASRRYHEQFF.

The gene calls are TRBV5-1 and TRBJ1-4; D remains unclear. V lost 0 bases and J lost 8, with 14 bases in between. Looked up from germline, CDR1 is SGHRS and CDR2 is YFSETQ. The CDR3 sequence is 15 residues long. DNA of the CDR3: TGCGCCAGCAGCTTGGTGACCGCCACAACCGAAAAACTGTTTTTT. Protein sequence: CASSLVTATTEKLFF.

The V call is TRBV5-5, the J call TRBJ2-1; 7 positions agree with TRBD2. Germline V gene lookup returns CDR1 SGHKS and CDR2 YYEKEE (reference sequence). The CDR3 is 17 amino acids. The trim removed 3 bases at V and 0 bases at J, leaving 9 bases unmatched. The CDR3 region has the DNA TGTGCCAGCAGCTCCTTATCTGGCGGGAGCTCCTACAATGAGCAGTTCTTC. Translating gives CASSSLSGGSSYNEQFF.

V usage is TRBV11-2 and J usage is TRBJ2-3; D unclear. Trimming took 1 base from V and 6 from J, leaving 5 bases between them. The CDR3 is 12 amino acids. Germline CDR1 reads SGHAT; CDR2 reads FQNNGV. The CDR3 sequence: CASSLVPDTQYF. The CDR3 coding sequence is TGTGCCAGCAGCTTAGTCCCTGATACGCAGTATTTT.

V is TRBV5-4 and J is TRBJ2-5; 8 bases line up with TRBD2. This CDR3 contains 15 residues. Germline CDR1 and CDR2: SGHNT and YYREEE (reference sequence). The V and J ends lost 4 bases and 2 bases, in that order; junction bases with no gene match: 7. DNA of the CDR3: TGTGCCAGCAGCCCCTCTCCTAGCGGGCAAGAGACCCAGTACTTC. This gives the protein CASSPSPSGQETQYF.

The gene calls are TRBV7-2 and TRBJ1-1; possible D gene TRBD1, 6 bases. The CDR3 spans 16 residues. Germline V gives CDR1 SGHTA, CDR2 FQGNSA. Trimming left V 5 bases short and J 3 bases short, with 19 bases between. The CDR3 spells CASSHGQRLTHTEAFF. In nucleotides, the CDR3 is TGTGCCAGCAGCCATGGACAGAGGTTGACGCACACTGAAGCTTTCTTT.